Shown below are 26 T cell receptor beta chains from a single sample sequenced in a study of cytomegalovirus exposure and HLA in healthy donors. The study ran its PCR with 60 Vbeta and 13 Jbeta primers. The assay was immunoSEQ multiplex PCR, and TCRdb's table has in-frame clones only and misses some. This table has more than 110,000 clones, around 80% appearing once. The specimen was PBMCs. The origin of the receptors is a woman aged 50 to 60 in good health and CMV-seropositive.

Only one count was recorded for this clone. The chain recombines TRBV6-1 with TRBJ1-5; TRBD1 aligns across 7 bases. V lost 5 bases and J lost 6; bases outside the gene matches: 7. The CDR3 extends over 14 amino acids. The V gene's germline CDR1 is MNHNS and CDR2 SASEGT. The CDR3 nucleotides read TGTGCCAGCAGTACAGGGGATCGGAGTCAGCCCCAGCATTTT. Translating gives CASSTGDRSQPQHF.

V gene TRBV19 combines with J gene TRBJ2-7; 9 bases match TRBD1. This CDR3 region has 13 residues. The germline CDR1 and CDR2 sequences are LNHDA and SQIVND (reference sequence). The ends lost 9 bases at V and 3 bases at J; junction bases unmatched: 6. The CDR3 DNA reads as TGTGCCAGACCGGGACAGGGCTTCTACGAGCAGTACTTC. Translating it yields CARPGQGFYEQYF.

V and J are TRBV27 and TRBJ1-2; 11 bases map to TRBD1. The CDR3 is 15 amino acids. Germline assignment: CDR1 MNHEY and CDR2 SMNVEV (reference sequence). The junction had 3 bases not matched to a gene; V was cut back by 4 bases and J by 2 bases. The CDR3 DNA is TGTGCCAGCAGTTCCTGGACAGGGGGCAACTATGGCTACACCTTC. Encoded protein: CASSSWTGGNYGYTF.

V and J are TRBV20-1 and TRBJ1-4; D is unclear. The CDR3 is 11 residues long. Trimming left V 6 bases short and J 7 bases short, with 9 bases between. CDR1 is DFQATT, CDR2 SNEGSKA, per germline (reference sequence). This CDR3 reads CSASDFEKLFF. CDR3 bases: TGCAGTGCCTCGGACTTTGAAAAACTGTTTTTT.

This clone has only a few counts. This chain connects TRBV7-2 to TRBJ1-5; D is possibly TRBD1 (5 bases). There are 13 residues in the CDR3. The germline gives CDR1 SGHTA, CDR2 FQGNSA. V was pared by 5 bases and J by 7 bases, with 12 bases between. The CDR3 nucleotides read TGTGCCAGCAGCCCCCGGGGGGAGCAGCCCCAGCATTTT. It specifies CASSPRGEQPQHF.

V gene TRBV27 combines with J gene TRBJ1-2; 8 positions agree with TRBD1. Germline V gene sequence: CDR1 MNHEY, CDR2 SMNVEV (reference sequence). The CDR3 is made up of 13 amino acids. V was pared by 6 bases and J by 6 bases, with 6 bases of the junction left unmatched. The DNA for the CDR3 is TGTGCCAGCAGGATGGCAGGGGGCGATGGCTACACCTTC. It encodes CASRMAGGDGYTF.

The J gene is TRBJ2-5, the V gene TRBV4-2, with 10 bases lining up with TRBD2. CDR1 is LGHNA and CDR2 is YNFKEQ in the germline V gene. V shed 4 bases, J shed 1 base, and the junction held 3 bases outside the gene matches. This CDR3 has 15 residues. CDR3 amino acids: CASSPRTSGQETQYF. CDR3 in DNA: TGTGCCAGCAGCCCGCGGACTAGCGGCCAAGAGACCCAGTACTTC.

The CDR3, as DNA: TGTGCCAGCGCGCGGACTAGCGGTTCCGGGGAGCTGTTTTTT. Protein product: CASARTSGSGELFF. The chain recombines TRBV9 with TRBJ2-2; 10 bases fit TRBD2. Germline V gene data show CDR1 as SGDLS and CDR2 as YYNGEE. V shed 7 bases and J 6 bases; nucleotides not matched to a gene: 6. This CDR3 is 14 amino acids long.

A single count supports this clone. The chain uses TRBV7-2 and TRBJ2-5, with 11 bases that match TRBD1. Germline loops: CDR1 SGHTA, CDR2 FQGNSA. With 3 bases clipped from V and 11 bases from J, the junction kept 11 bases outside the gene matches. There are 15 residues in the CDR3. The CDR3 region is CASSLPGQGAGEQYF. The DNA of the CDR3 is TGTGCCAGCAGCTTGCCCGGACAGGGGGCAGGAGAGCAGTACTTC.

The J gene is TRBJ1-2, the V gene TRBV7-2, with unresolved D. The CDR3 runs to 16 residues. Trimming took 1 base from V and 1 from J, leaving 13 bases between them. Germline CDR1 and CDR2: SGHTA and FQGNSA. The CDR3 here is CASSLDPGESNYGYTF. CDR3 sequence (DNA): TGTGCCAGCAGCTTAGATCCCGGGGAAAGTAACTATGGCTACACCTTC. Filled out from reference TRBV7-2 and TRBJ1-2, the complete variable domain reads GAGVSQSPSNKVTEKGKDVELRCDPISGHTALYWYRQSLGQGLEFLIYFQGNSAPDKSGLPSDRFSAERTGGSVSTLTIQRTQQEDSAVYLCASSLDPGESNYGYTFGSGTRLTVV.

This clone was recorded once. This CDR3 reads CASSSDSPSRANVLTF. The CDR3 DNA reads TGTGCCAGCAGCAGCGACAGTCCAAGTCGCGCCAACGTCCTGACTTTC. The rearrangement links TRBV2 to TRBJ2-6; tentative D call: TRBD1 (5 bases). Germline V gene data show CDR1 as SNHLY and CDR2 as FYNNEI. The V end was cut by 6 bases, the J end by 7 bases, with 19 bases between. The CDR3 contains 16 residues.

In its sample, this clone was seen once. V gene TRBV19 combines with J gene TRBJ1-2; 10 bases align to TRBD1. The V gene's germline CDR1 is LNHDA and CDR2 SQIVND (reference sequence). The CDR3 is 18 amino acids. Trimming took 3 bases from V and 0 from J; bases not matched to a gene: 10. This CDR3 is CASSMGRDRGLTNYGYTF. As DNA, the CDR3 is TGTGCCAGTAGTATGGGCCGGGACAGGGGACTTACTAACTATGGCTACACCTTC. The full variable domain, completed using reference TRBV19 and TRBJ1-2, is DGGITQSPKYLFRKEGQNVTLSCEQNLNHDAMYWYRQDPGQGLRLIYYSQIVNDFQKGDIAEGYSVSREKKESFPLTVTSAQKNPTAFYLCASSMGRDRGLTNYGYTFGSGTRLTVV.

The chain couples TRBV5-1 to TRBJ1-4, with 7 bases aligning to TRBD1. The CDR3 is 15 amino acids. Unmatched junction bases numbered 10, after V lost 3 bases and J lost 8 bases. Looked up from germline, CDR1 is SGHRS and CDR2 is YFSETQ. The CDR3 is CASSYSGTEEEKLFF. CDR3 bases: TGCGCCAGCAGCTACTCCGGGACAGAGGAAGAAAAACTGTTTTTT.

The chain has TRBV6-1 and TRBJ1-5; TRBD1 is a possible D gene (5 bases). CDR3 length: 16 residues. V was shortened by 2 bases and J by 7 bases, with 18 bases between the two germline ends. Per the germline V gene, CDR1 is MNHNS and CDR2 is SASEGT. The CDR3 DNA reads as TGTGCCAGCAGTGAACTTTCGAGGGGAGGTTTCCAGCCCCAGCATTTT. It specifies CASSELSRGGFQPQHF.

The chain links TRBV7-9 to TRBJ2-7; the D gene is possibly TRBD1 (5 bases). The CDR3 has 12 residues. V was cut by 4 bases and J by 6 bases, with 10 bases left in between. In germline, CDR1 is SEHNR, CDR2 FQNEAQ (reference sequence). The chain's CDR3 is CASSSDSPEQYF. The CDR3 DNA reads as TGTGCCAGCAGCTCCGACAGTCCCGAGCAGTACTTC.

The CDR3 DNA reads TGTGCCAGCAGCAAAGGTGGTAGCGGGGGACAAAGGTACTACGAGCAGTACTTC. Translated, it gives CASSKGGSGGQRYYEQYF. V and J are TRBV21-1 and TRBJ2-7; TRBD2 is the table's D call, not checked against the DNA. TRBV21-1 is classified as a pseudogene. This CDR3 is built from 18 residues.

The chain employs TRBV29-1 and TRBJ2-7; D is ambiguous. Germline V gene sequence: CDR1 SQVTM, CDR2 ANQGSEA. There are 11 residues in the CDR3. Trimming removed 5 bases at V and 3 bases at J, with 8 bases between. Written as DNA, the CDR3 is TGCAGCGTTCAAGGAGTCTACGAGCAGTACTTC. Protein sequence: CSVQGVYEQYF.

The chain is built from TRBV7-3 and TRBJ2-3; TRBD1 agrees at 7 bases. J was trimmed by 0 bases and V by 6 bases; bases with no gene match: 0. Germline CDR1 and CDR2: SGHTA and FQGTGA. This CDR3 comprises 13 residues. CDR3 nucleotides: TGTGCCAGCAGGGACAGGAGCACAGATACGCAGTATTTT. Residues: CASRDRSTDTQYF.

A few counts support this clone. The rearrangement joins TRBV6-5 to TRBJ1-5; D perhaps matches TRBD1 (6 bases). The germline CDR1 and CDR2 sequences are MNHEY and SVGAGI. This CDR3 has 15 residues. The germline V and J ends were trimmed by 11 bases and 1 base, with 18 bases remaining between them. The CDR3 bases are TGTGCCGTGGGGGTACAGGGTGCGAGCAATCAGCCCCAGCATTTT. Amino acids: CAVGVQGASNQPQHF.

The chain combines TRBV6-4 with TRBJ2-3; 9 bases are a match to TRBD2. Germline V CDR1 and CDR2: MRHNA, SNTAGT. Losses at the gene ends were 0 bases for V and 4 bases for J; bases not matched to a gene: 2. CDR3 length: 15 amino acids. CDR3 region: CASSDSRGGADTQYF. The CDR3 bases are TGTGCCAGCAGTGACTCACGCGGGGGGGCAGATACGCAGTATTTT.

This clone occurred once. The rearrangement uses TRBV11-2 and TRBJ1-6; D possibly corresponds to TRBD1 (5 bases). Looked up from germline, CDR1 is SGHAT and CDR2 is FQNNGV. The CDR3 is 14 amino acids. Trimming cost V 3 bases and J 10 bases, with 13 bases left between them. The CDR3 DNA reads TGTGCCAGCAGCTTTTCACAGGTCGGCTCACCCCTCCACTTT. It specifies CASSFSQVGSPLHF.

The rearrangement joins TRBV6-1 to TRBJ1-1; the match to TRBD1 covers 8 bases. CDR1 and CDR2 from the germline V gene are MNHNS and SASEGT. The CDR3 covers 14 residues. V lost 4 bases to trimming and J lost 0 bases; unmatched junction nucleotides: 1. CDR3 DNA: TGTGCCAGCAGTGGGGACAGGTTGAACACTGAAGCTTTCTTT. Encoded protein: CASSGDRLNTEAFF.

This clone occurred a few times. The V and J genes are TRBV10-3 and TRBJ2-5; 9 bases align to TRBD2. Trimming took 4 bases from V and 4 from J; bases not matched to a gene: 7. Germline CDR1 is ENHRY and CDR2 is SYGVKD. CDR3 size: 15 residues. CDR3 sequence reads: CAISGERREGETQYF. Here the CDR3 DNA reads TGTGCCATCAGTGGGGAGCGGCGGGAGGGAGAGACCCAGTACTTC.

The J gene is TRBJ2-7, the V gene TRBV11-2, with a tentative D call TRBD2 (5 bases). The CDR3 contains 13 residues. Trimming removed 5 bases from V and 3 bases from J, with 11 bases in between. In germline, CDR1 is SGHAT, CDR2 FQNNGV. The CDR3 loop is CASSPGRYYEQYF. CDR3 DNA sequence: TGTGCCAGCAGCCCGGGAAGATACTACGAGCAGTACTTC.

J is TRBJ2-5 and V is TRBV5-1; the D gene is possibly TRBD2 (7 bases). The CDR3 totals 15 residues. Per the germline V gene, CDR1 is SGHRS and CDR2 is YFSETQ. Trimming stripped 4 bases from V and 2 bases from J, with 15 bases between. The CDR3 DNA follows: TGCGCCAGCAGCATCGCGGGGGCGGGACAAGAGACCCAGTACTTC. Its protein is CASSIAGAGQETQYF.

The CDR3 coding sequence is TGTGCCAGCGGTCCCGCAGGACATCCGGATAATTCACCCCTCCACTTT. This translates into CASGPAGHPDNSPLHF. The V gene is TRBV28, the J gene TRBJ1-6; D may be TRBD1 (5 bases). Trimming stripped 8 bases from V and 5 bases from J, with 19 bases between. This CDR3 spans 16 amino acids. Germline CDR1 and CDR2: MDHEN and SYDVKM.